A single sample is the source of the 15 T cell receptor beta chains below, sequenced in a study of cytomegalovirus exposure and HLA in healthy donors. Primers: 60 Vbeta forward and 13 Jbeta reverse. Method: immunoSEQ multiplex PCR; TCRdb's copy keeps in-frame clones and lacks some. The table includes under 200,000 clones, 75% to 85% detected once. Source material: PBMCs. The receptors here all came from a woman under 30 in good health and CMV-seronegative.

The V gene is TRBV15, the J gene TRBJ1-1; 7 nucleotides line up with TRBD1. Germline CDR1 LNHNV, CDR2 YYDKDF (reference sequence). Losses at the gene ends were 4 bases for V and 3 bases for J; bases not matched to a gene: 5. There are 14 residues in the CDR3. The CDR3 spells CATSKGQADTEAFF. CDR3 coding DNA: TGTGCCACCAGCAAAGGACAGGCAGACACTGAAGCTTTCTTT.

J is TRBJ2-5 and V is TRBV11-2; TRBD2 matches 7 bases. CDR1 and CDR2 (germline): SGHAT, FQNNGV. This CDR3 spans 11 amino acids. V shed 5 bases, J shed 9 bases, and the junction held 3 bases outside the gene matches. CDR3 DNA: TGTGCCAGCAGCGAGGCGGGGGCCCAGTACTTC. It codes for CASSEAGAQYF.

This chain joins TRBV20-1 and TRBJ1-1; D remains ambiguous. Between the trimmed V and J ends, which lost 5 bases and 8 bases, there was a span of 6 bases. The CDR3 spans 9 residues. CDR1 is DFQATT and CDR2 is SNEGSKA in the germline V gene (reference sequence). The CDR3 nucleotides read TGCAGTGCTGAGGCCGAAGCTTTCTTT. Amino acid sequence: CSAEAEAFF.

J is TRBJ1-2 and V is TRBV30; D is ambiguous. The CDR3 totals 13 residues. Germline values: CDR1 GTSNPN, CDR2 SVGIG (reference sequence). Trimming left V 2 bases short and J 4 bases short, with 11 bases between. The CDR3: CAWSMRESYGYTF. The DNA for the CDR3 is TGTGCCTGGAGTATGAGGGAGAGCTATGGCTACACCTTC.

This sequence joins TRBV7-2 and TRBJ2-5, with 9 bases lining up with TRBD1. The CDR3 loop spans 15 amino acids. V lost 5 bases, J lost 5 bases, and 9 bases stayed unmatched. Germline loops: CDR1 SGHTA, CDR2 FQGNSA. CDR3 coding DNA: TGTGCCAGCAGCGCTCCACAGGGGGCTGGGGAGACCCAGTACTTC. Residues: CASSAPQGAGETQYF.

The V and J genes are TRBV7-9 and TRBJ2-7; TRBD1 aligns across 9 bases. V lost 1 base and J lost 4; bases outside the gene matches: 5. CDR3 length: 15 residues. Looked up from germline, CDR1 is SEHNR and CDR2 is FQNEAQ (reference sequence). The CDR3 bases are TGTGCCAGCAGCTTAGGGACAGGGGTTCCTTACGAGCAGTACTTC. Its translation is CASSLGTGVPYEQYF.

The chain is built from TRBV10-3 and TRBJ2-2, with D perhaps matching TRBD1 (6 bases). The CDR3 has 15 residues. The germline V gene has CDR1 ENHRY and CDR2 SYGVKD. V was shortened by 10 bases and J by 1 base, with 16 bases between the two germline ends. The CDR3 DNA is TGTGCCAGCGCCCTCGGACAGCAGAACACCGGGGAGCTGTTTTTT. This sequence encodes CASALGQQNTGELFF.

This clone was observed a single time. V gene TRBV7-3 combines with J gene TRBJ2-7, with D maybe TRBD2 (6 bases). This CDR3 is 16 amino acids long. Trimming left V 4 bases short and J 0 bases short, with 16 bases between. The germline CDR1 and CDR2 sequences are SGHTA and FQGTGA. The CDR3 nucleotides read TGTGCCAGCAGCTCTCGTCATGGACTATCCTCCTACGAGCAGTACTTC. It specifies CASSSRHGLSSYEQYF.

V and J are TRBV18 and TRBJ2-1; 10 bases match TRBD2. The germline CDR1 and CDR2 sequences are KGHSH and LQKENI. The V and J ends lost 2 bases and 2 bases, in that order; junction bases with no gene match: 6. CDR3 size: 17 residues. CDR3 sequence reads: CASSPSSGGAAYNEQFF. The CDR3 coding sequence is TGTGCCAGCTCACCATCCAGCGGGGGGGCCGCCTACAATGAGCAGTTCTTC.

The rearrangement joins TRBV7-8 to TRBJ2-7; 8 bases are a match to TRBD1. Looked up from germline, CDR1 is SGHVS and CDR2 is FQNEAQ. CDR3 length equals 15 residues. The V and J ends lost 7 bases and 6 bases, in that order; junction bases with no gene match: 14. DNA of the CDR3: TGTGCCAGCAAGCCCCAAAGGACAGGGAGGACCGAGCAGTACTTC. This gives the protein CASKPQRTGRTEQYF.

CDR3 DNA: TGTGCCAGCTCACCAATTTCTCCGACAGCGAGAGCCTACGAGCAGTACTTC. As protein: CASSPISPTARAYEQYF. The chain uses TRBV18 and TRBJ2-7; TRBD1 might be the D (5 bases). Trimming took 2 bases from V and 2 from J, leaving 19 bases between them. CDR3 length equals 17 residues. Germline V lookup: CDR1 KGHSH, CDR2 LQKENI. Based on the CDR3 plus reference TRBV18 and TRBJ2-7, the full variable domain is NAGVMQNPRHLVRRRGQEARLRCSPMKGHSHVYWYRQLPEEGLKFMVYLQKENIIDESGMPKERFSAEFPKEGPSILRIQQVVRGDSAAYFCASSPISPTARAYEQYFGPGTRLTVT.

This clone has just one count. The J gene is TRBJ2-3, the V gene TRBV28; no firm D call. Looked up from germline, CDR1 is MDHEN and CDR2 is SYDVKM. This CDR3 has 13 residues. Trimming left V 2 bases short and J 1 base short, with 4 bases between. CDR3: CASSLQGTDTQYF. The CDR3 nucleotides are TGTGCCAGCAGTTTACAGGGCACAGATACGCAGTATTTT.

The chain carries TRBV10-3 and TRBJ2-1; 8 nucleotides agree with TRBD2. This CDR3 is 16 amino acids long. Trimming at V came to 1 base and at J to 6 bases, leaving 8 bases not matched to a gene. Germline V CDR1 and CDR2: ENHRY, SYGVKD. The CDR3 spells CAISEFLTGGGNEQFF. CDR3 bases: TGTGCCATCAGTGAGTTTCTAACGGGAGGGGGCAATGAGCAGTTCTTC.

The chain employs TRBV7-8 and TRBJ2-7, with D possibly TRBD2 on 6 matching bases. Trimming cost V 5 bases and J 3 bases, with 20 bases left between them. The CDR3 is 16 amino acids. Germline V gene data show CDR1 as SGHVS and CDR2 as FQNEAQ. In nucleotides, the CDR3 is TGTGCCAGCAGCCCCTGGGGGGAAGGGCTGAACTACGAGCAGTACTTC. Its protein product is CASSPWGEGLNYEQYF.

The rearrangement links TRBV10-3 to TRBJ1-2; tentative D call: TRBD1 (5 bases). Trimming took 4 bases from V and 7 from J, leaving 19 bases between them. Germline CDR1 and CDR2: ENHRY and SYGVKD. The CDR3 has 15 amino acids. DNA for the CDR3: TGTGCCATCAGTGGCCCCACCGGGGGGGACGGTGGCTACACCTTC. Protein sequence: CAISGPTGGDGGYTF.